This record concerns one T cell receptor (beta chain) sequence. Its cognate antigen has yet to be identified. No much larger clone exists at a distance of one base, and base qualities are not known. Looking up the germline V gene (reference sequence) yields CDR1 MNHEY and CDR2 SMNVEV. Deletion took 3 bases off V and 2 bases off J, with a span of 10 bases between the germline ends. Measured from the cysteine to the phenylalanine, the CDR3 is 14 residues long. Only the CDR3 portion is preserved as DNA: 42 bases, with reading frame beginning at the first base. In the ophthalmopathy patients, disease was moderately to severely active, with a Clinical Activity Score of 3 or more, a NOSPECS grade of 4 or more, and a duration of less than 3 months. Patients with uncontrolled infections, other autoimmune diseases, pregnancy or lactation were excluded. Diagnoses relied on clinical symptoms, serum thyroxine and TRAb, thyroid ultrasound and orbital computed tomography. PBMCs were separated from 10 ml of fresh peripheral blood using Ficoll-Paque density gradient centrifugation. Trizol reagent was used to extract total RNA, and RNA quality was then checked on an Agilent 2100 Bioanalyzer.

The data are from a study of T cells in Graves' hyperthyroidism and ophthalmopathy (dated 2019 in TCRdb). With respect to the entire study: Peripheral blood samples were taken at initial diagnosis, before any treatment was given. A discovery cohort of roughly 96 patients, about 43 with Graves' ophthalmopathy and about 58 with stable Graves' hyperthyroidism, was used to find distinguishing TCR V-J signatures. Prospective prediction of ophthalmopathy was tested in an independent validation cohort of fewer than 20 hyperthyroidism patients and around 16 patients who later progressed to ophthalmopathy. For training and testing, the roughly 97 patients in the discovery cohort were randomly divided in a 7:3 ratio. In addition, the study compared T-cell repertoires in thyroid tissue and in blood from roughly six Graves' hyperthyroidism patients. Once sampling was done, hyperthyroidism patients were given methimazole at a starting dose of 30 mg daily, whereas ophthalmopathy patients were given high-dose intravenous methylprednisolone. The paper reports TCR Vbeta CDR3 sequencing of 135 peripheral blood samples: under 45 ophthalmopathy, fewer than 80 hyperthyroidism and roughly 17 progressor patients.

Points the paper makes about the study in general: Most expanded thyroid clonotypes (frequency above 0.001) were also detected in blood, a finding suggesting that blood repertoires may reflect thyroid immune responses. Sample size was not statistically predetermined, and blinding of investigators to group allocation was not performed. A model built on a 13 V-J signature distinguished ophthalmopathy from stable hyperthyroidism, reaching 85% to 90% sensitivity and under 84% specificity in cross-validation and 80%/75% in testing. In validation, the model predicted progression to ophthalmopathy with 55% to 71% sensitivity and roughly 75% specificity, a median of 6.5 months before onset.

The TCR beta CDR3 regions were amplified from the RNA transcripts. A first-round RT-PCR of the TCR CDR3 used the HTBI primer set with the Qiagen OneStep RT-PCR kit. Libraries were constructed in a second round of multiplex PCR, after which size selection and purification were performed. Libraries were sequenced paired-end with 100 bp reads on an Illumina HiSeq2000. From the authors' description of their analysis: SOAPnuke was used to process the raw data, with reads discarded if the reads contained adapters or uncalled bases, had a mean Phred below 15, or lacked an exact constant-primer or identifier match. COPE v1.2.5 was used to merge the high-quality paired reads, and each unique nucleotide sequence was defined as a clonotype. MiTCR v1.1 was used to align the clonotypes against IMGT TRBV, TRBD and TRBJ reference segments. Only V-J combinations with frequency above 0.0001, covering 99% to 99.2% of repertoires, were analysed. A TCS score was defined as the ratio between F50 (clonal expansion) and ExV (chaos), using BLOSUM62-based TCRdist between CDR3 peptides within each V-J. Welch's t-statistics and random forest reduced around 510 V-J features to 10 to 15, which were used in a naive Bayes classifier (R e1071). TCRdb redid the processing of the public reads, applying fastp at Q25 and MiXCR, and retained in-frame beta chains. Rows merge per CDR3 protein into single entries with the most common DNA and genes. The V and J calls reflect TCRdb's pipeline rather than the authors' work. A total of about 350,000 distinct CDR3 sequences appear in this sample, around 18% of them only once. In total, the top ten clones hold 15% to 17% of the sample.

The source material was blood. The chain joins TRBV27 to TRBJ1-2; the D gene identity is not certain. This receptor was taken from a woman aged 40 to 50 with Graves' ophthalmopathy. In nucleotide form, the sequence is TGTGCCAGCAGTTTTCGATCTAGGAACTATGGCTACACCTTC. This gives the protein CASSFRSRNYGYTF.